These 24 T cell receptor beta chains were sequenced from one sample in a study of cytomegalovirus exposure and HLA in healthy donors. Assay used: immunoSEQ multiplex PCR; TCRdb lists only in-frame clones, some missing. Found here are roughly 130,000 clones, roughly 86% of them singletons; the top ten hold approximately 1.5%. Sequenced sample: PBMCs. These receptors originate from a woman aged 30 to 39 in good health and CMV-seronegative.

The chain is built from TRBV5-1 and TRBJ2-7; D is ambiguous. Germline CDR1 reads SGHRS; CDR2 reads YFSETQ. The CDR3 loop spans 13 amino acids. The V and J ends lost 2 bases and 3 bases respectively, with 9 bases between them. CDR3 protein: CASSFSRNYEQYF. The CDR3 bases are TGCGCCAGCAGCTTTTCTAGAAACTACGAGCAGTACTTC.

This chain links TRBV5-1 with TRBJ2-2, with D perhaps TRBD1 (6 bases). With 3 bases removed from V and 5 bases from J, the gap between germline ends came to 17 bases. Germline V lookup: CDR1 SGHRS, CDR2 YFSETQ. The CDR3 is 16 amino acids. The CDR3 DNA follows: TGCGCCAGCAGCTCAGGACAGCGAGTGGTTACCGGGGAGCTGTTTTTT. It specifies CASSSGQRVVTGELFF.

This chain's CDR3 is CASSPTGQNNSPLHF. The CDR3 DNA reads TGTGCCAGCAGTCCCACGGGACAGAATAATTCACCCCTCCACTTT. The rearrangement uses TRBV28 and TRBJ1-6, with 7 bases fitting TRBD1. The CDR3 is made up of 15 amino acids. Trimming cost V 5 bases and J 5 bases; bases outside gene matches: 6. CDR1 is MDHEN, CDR2 SYDVKM, per germline.

This clone showed up just once. The chain carries TRBV28 and TRBJ2-7; D might be TRBD2 (5 bases). Trimming removed 6 bases from V and 2 bases from J, with 23 bases in between. CDR1 is MDHEN, CDR2 SYDVKM, per germline. This CDR3 has 17 residues. CDR3 loop: CASRNYGGEGNTYEQYF. CDR3 DNA: TGTGCCAGCAGAAATTACGGTGGTGAGGGCAATACCTACGAGCAGTACTTC. The full variable domain, rest sourced from reference TRBV28 and TRBJ2-7, is DVKVTQSSRYLVKRTGEKVFLECVQDMDHENMFWYRQDPGLGLRLIYFSYDVKMKEKGDIPEGYSVSREKKERFSLILESASTNQTSMYLCASRNYGGEGNTYEQYFGPGTRLTVT.

This clone was counted once. The V call is TRBV5-1, the J call TRBJ2-7; no clear D. Between the trimmed V and J ends, which lost 1 base and 0 bases, there was a span of 8 bases. CDR3 size: 14 residues. The germline V gene encodes CDR1 SGHRS and CDR2 YFSETQ. The CDR3 loop is CASSLTVPSYEQYF. CDR3 DNA sequence: TGCGCCAGCAGCTTGACAGTTCCCTCCTACGAGCAGTACTTC.

This clone was observed once. This chain joins TRBV6-1 and TRBJ2-7; D perhaps matches TRBD2 (6 bases). The CDR3 sequence is 16 residues long. Germline assignment: CDR1 MNHNS and CDR2 SASEGT. Trimming cost V 3 bases and J 6 bases, with 21 bases left between them. In nucleotides, the CDR3 is TGTGCCAGCAGTGACGGTCAATTCGGGCAGGGAGGCGAGCAGTACTTC. Translation: CASSDGQFGQGGEQYF.

The V gene is TRBV12-2, the J gene TRBJ1-4. TRBV12-2 is a documented pseudogene. The CDR3 runs to 14 residues. As DNA, the CDR3 is TGTGCAAGTCGCCACACCTCAGGGAGGAAATCGGTGTTTTTT. As protein: CASRHTSGRKSVFF.

The chain carries TRBV29-1 and TRBJ2-7; D is perhaps TRBD1 (5 bases). The V end lost 2 bases, the J end lost 5 bases, and 7 bases lay between the germline ends. Germline loops: CDR1 SQVTM, CDR2 ANQGSEA. CDR3 length equals 11 residues. CDR3 sequence: CSVEQGNEQYF. DNA for the CDR3: TGCAGCGTTGAACAGGGAAACGAGCAGTACTTC.

The CDR3 nucleotides are TGTGCCATCAGTGATCCGACTGACTACGAGCAGTACTTC. This encodes CAISDPTDYEQYF. The chain is built from TRBV10-3 and TRBJ2-7; D is ambiguous. CDR3 size: 13 residues. V lost 3 bases to trimming and J lost 3 bases, with 9 bases between them. CDR1 is ENHRY and CDR2 is SYGVKD in the germline V gene.

This clone showed up just once. The rearrangement links TRBV9 to TRBJ2-1; a possible D gene is TRBD1 (6 bases). With 5 bases removed from V and 9 bases from J, the gap between germline ends came to 18 bases. Looked up from germline, CDR1 is SGDLS and CDR2 is YYNGEE. The CDR3 consists of 14 residues. The CDR3 nucleotides are TGTGCCAGCAGGCAGGCAGCAGGGGACACTGAGCAGTTCTTC. Translated, it gives CASRQAAGDTEQFF.

The chain has TRBV7-9 and TRBJ2-3; 9 nucleotides agree with TRBD2. Germline V gives CDR1 SEHNR, CDR2 FQNEAQ (reference sequence). This CDR3 has 14 amino acids. The junction had 0 bases not matched to a gene; V was cut back by 1 base and J by 4 bases. This CDR3 is CASSLGLAADTQYF. CDR3 DNA: TGTGCCAGCAGCTTAGGACTAGCGGCAGATACGCAGTATTTT.

V usage is TRBV4-1 and J usage is TRBJ1-5; 9 bases match TRBD1. The CDR3 runs to 16 residues. Germline values: CDR1 MGHRA, CDR2 YSYEKL. Losses at the gene ends were 1 base for V and 7 bases for J; bases not matched to a gene: 8. CDR3 amino acids: CASSQAPNRGLQPQHF. CDR3 sequence (DNA): TGCGCCAGCAGCCAAGCCCCAAACAGGGGGCTGCAGCCCCAGCATTTT.

This clone was counted once. The V gene is TRBV1, the J gene TRBJ2-2; TRBD2 is the table's D call and was not checked against the DNA. TRBV1 is given as a pseudogene. The CDR3 extends over 18 amino acids. The CDR3 coding sequence is TGCACCAGCAGCCAAGATCTGGACTCCCTAGATTGTACCGGGGAGCTGTTTTTT. Translation gives CTSSQDLDSLDCTGELFF.

This sequence joins TRBV5-6 and TRBJ2-3; D possibly corresponds to TRBD2 (6 bases). The germline gives CDR1 SGHDT, CDR2 YYEEEE. V shed 3 bases and J shed 2 bases, with 13 bases lying between them. CDR3 size: 15 residues. CDR3 amino acids: CASSYGGLTTDTQYF. CDR3 coding DNA: TGTGCCAGCAGCTACGGGGGACTCACCACAGATACGCAGTATTTT.

This clone showed up just once. This may arise from a read error, as a much more abundant clone is one base away. The genes are TRBV30 and TRBJ1-1; D unclear. Germline V gene sequence: CDR1 GTSNPN, CDR2 SVGIG (reference sequence). The CDR3 runs to 12 residues. Trimming removed 3 bases at V and 4 bases at J, with 9 bases between. The CDR3 region is CAWSQSGTEAFF. In nucleotides, the CDR3 is TGTGCCTGGAGCCAGTCGGGCACTGAAGCTTTCTTT.

The V and J genes are TRBV18 and TRBJ2-1, with D hard to call. Germline V lookup: CDR1 KGHSH, CDR2 LQKENI. Trimming pared 3 bases from V and 9 bases from J, leaving 6 bases between. The CDR3 is 11 residues long. The CDR3 is CASSPETEQFF. The CDR3 bases are TGTGCCAGCTCACCGGAGACTGAGCAGTTCTTC.

The chain carries TRBV5-1 and TRBJ1-3, with TRBD1 identical over 7 bases. The length of the CDR3 is 14 residues. Germline CDR1 and CDR2: SGHRS and YFSETQ. V gave up 3 bases and J gave up 2 bases; unmatched junction bases: 2. The CDR3 spells CASSSTGAGNTIYF. The CDR3 DNA follows: TGCGCCAGCAGCTCCACAGGGGCTGGAAACACCATATATTTT.

J is TRBJ1-2 and V is TRBV5-1; TRBD1 agrees at 7 bases. J was trimmed by 8 bases and V by 1 base; bases with no gene match: 14. The V gene's germline CDR1 is SGHRS and CDR2 YFSETQ. The CDR3 sequence is 16 residues long. The CDR3 sequence: CASSLLGADRDRGYTF. CDR3 coding DNA: TGCGCCAGCAGCTTGTTGGGGGCAGACAGGGACCGAGGCTACACCTTC.

J is TRBJ1-5 and V is TRBV15, with a possible D match to TRBD1 (5 bases). This CDR3 comprises 15 residues. Per germline, CDR1 LNHNV and CDR2 YYDKDF (reference sequence). Deletions cut 0 bases from V and 3 bases from J, with 9 bases between. CDR3 nucleotides: TGTGCCACCAGCAGAGATTCAGGGCCCAATCAGCCCCAGCATTTT. Translated: CATSRDSGPNQPQHF.

This clone was counted between two and nine times. J is TRBJ1-2 and V is TRBV2; D might be TRBD1 (5 bases). CDR3 length: 11 residues. Trimming removed 7 bases at V and 10 bases at J, with 13 bases between. Germline loops: CDR1 SNHLY, CDR2 FYNNEI. CDR3 protein: CASTLDISYTF. CDR3 DNA sequence: TGTGCCAGCACCTTGGACATATCCTACACCTTC. Using reference TRBV2 and TRBJ1-2 for the parts outside the CDR3, the full variable domain is EPEVTQTPSHQVTQMGQEVILRCVPISNHLYFYWYRQILGQKVEFLVSFYNNEISEKSEIFDDQFSVERPDGSNFTLKIRSTKLEDSAMYFCASTLDISYTFGSGTRLTVV.

V gene TRBV7-2 combines with J gene TRBJ1-2; tentatively, D is TRBD1 (6 bases). This CDR3 contains 16 residues. V gave up 1 base and J gave up 4 bases, with 16 bases separating them. Germline CDR1 reads SGHTA; CDR2 reads FQGNSA. The chain's CDR3 is CASSLGSPGEGYGYTF. The CDR3 DNA sequence: TGTGCCAGCAGCTTAGGTTCCCCAGGGGAGGGCTATGGCTACACCTTC.

CDR3 DNA sequence: TGTGCCAGCTCACCATCGTGGCAGGGTAGCTACGAGCAGTACTTC. Protein: CASSPSWQGSYEQYF. V gene TRBV18 combines with J gene TRBJ2-7, with D possibly matching TRBD1 (5 bases). From germline, CDR1 is KGHSH and CDR2 LQKENI. This CDR3 region has 15 residues. Trimming left V 2 bases short and J 3 bases short, with 14 bases between.

The chain has TRBV11-2 and TRBJ2-7, with 13 bases aligning to TRBD2. CDR1 and CDR2 (germline): SGHAT, FQNNGV. J was trimmed by 2 bases and V by 5 bases; bases with no gene match: 9. The CDR3 spans 17 residues. The CDR3 region has the DNA TGTGCCAGCAGCAAAGGACTAGCGGGGGAACCGGCCTACGAGCAGTACTTC. Its protein is CASSKGLAGEPAYEQYF. Full variable domain (rest looked up from reference TRBV11-2 and TRBJ2-7): EAGVAQSPRYKIIEKRQSVAFWCNPISGHATLYWYQQILGQGPKLLIQFQNNGVVDDSQLPKDRFSAERLKGVDSTLKIQPAKLEDSAVYLCASSKGLAGEPAYEQYFGPGTRLTVT.

The V gene is TRBV19, the J gene TRBJ1-6; the match to TRBD1 covers 8 bases. Germline lookup yields CDR1 LNHDA and CDR2 SQIVND (reference sequence). The CDR3 is made up of 18 amino acids. V was clipped by 0 bases and J by 6 bases; unmatched bases: 10. Written as DNA, the CDR3 is TGTGCCAGTAGTATAGATCGGAACAGGGGGAAGATTAATTCACCCCTCCACTTT. The encoded protein is CASSIDRNRGKINSPLHF.